The 24 T cell receptor beta chains listed next were all sequenced from one sample in a study of blood T cell repertoires in COVID-19. Sequenced by immunoSEQ multiplex PCR; TCRdb stores in-frame clones only, minus some. Here the sample spans approximately 240,000 clones, around 82% being singletons. Sequencing was carried out using peripheral blood. The receptors were sampled from a woman aged 60 to 75 with acute or convalescent COVID-19.

This chain joins TRBV24-1 and TRBJ2-1, with D perhaps matching TRBD2 (6 bases). This CDR3 is 12 amino acids long. Germline CDR1 is KGHDR and CDR2 is SFDVKD. Trimming cost V 4 bases and J 10 bases, with 10 bases left between them. The CDR3 protein is CATSERGGEQFF. The CDR3 DNA reads TGTGCCACCAGTGAAAGGGGAGGCGAGCAGTTCTTC.

V usage is TRBV20-1 and J usage is TRBJ2-3, with 8 bases identical to TRBD2. The CDR3 sequence is 13 residues long. Germline loops: CDR1 DFQATT, CDR2 SNEGSKA (reference sequence). The V segment lost 3 bases and the J segment 2 bases; nucleotides outside the gene matches: 1. This CDR3 reads CSASSGVTDTQYF. The CDR3 DNA sequence: TGCAGTGCTAGTAGCGGGGTCACAGATACGCAGTATTTT.

In DNA form, the CDR3 reads TGTGCCAGCAGTAGACAGGGCTTTAGTGAAGCTTTCTTT. Translation: CASSRQGFSEAFF. The V call is TRBV6-5, the J call TRBJ1-1; 7 bases line up with TRBD1. This CDR3 is built from 13 residues. Germline-derived CDR1 and CDR2 are MNHEY and SVGAGI. J lost 7 bases, V lost 5 bases, and 7 bases had no gene match.

With regard to this clone: At one end the junction does not follow the germline gene, possibly because of a read error. The J gene is TRBJ2-1, the V gene TRBV5-1, with TRBD2 matching 8 bases. CDR3 length: 13 residues. The germline V gene encodes CDR1 SGHRS and CDR2 YFSETQ. The CDR3 nucleotides read TGCGCCAGCAGCTTGGGAGCGGGGGTCTCAGCGCTCTTC. It codes for CASSLGAGVSALF.

CDR3 sequence: CASSLPRGGAEDTQYF. The DNA for the CDR3 is TGTGCCAGCAGCCTCCCTCGCGGGGGGGCCGAAGATACGCAGTATTTT. This chain connects TRBV7-9 to TRBJ2-3; 9 bases are shared with TRBD2. The germline gives CDR1 SEHNR, CDR2 FQNEAQ (reference sequence). With V trimmed by 5 bases and J by 5 bases, 11 bases remained unmatched. The CDR3 extends over 16 amino acids. The entire variable domain, with the rest obtained from reference TRBV7-9 and TRBJ2-3, is as follows: DTGVSQNPRHKITKRGQNVTFRCDPISEHNRLYWYRQTLGQGPEFLTYFQNEAQLEKSRLLSDRFSAERPKGSFSTLEIQRTEQGDSAMYLCASSLPRGGAEDTQYFGPGTRLTVL.

This sequence joins TRBV7-3 and TRBJ1-3; 8 nucleotides align to TRBD1. The CDR3 spans 15 residues. Germline assignment: CDR1 SGHTA and CDR2 FQGTGA. V lost 5 bases, J lost 0 bases, and 3 bases stayed unmatched. This CDR3 is CASSVTGGSGNTIYF. CDR3 nucleotides: TGTGCCAGCAGCGTCACAGGGGGCTCTGGAAACACCATATATTTT.

About this clone itself: An end of the junction does not agree with germline; a read error may underlie this. The J gene is TRBJ1-6, the V gene TRBV7-9, with D tentatively TRBD1 (6 bases). In germline, CDR1 is SEHNR, CDR2 FQNEAQ (reference sequence). The CDR3 is 14 residues long. The CDR3 protein is CASSIAGQMLTLHF. CDR3 nucleotide sequence: TGTGCCAGCAGCATAGCGGGACAAATGTTAACCCTCCACTTT.

The V and J genes are TRBV4-1 and TRBJ1-2; TRBD1 matches 9 bases. The CDR3 is 14 residues long. Per germline, CDR1 MGHRA and CDR2 YSYEKL. The V gene end was trimmed by 5 bases and the J gene end by 7 bases; junction bases not matched to a gene: 8. CDR3 residues: CASSSVTGGAGYTF. The CDR3 nucleotides read TGCGCCAGCAGCTCTGTTACAGGGGGCGCTGGCTACACCTTC.

The rearrangement joins TRBV4-2 to TRBJ1-1; 10 bases fit TRBD1. CDR3 length: 16 amino acids. Germline V lookup: CDR1 LGHNA, CDR2 YNFKEQ. V lost 4 bases to trimming and J lost 0 bases; unmatched junction nucleotides: 5. The CDR3 is CASSRGTGDMNTEAFF. Written as DNA, the CDR3 is TGTGCCAGCAGCCGCGGGACAGGGGATATGAACACTGAAGCTTTCTTT.

The rearrangement joins TRBV5-1 to TRBJ2-7; 8 positions agree with TRBD1. The CDR3 is 14 residues long. V trimming: 3 bases; J trimming: 6 bases; junction bases outside the gene matches: 8. The germline gives CDR1 SGHRS, CDR2 YFSETQ. The CDR3 reads CASSSMTGVGEQYF. CDR3 sequence (DNA): TGCGCCAGCAGCTCCATGACAGGGGTCGGCGAGCAGTACTTC.

The rearrangement joins TRBV19 to TRBJ1-2; TRBD1 aligns across 10 bases. Trimming removed 8 bases from V and 5 bases from J; junction bases left unmatched: 5. The CDR3 is 13 residues long. Germline V gene data show CDR1 as LNHDA and CDR2 as SQIVND (reference sequence). Here the CDR3 reads CASRTGGIYGYTF. The CDR3, as DNA: TGTGCCAGTCGGACAGGGGGGATTTATGGCTACACCTTC.

The chain recombines TRBV5-8 with TRBJ1-3; perhaps TRBD1 as D (5 bases). Trimming pared 0 bases from V and 0 bases from J, leaving 7 bases between. The length of the CDR3 is 15 residues. The germline gives CDR1 SGHTS, CDR2 YDEGEE. The CDR3 region has the DNA TGTGCCAGCAGCTTGGGACAGAGCTCTGGAAACACCATATATTTT. Its protein is CASSLGQSSGNTIYF.

The count of this clone is one. The J gene is TRBJ1-6, the V gene TRBV19; D gene unclear. The CDR3 is made up of 17 amino acids. The germline V and J ends were trimmed by 0 bases and 13 bases, with 22 bases remaining between them. Germline lookup yields CDR1 LNHDA and CDR2 SQIVND (reference sequence). This CDR3 is CASSIERHPGGVSPLHF. The DNA for the CDR3 is TGTGCCAGTAGTATAGAAAGACATCCTGGCGGGGTTTCCCCCCTCCACTTT.

The J gene is TRBJ2-2, the V gene TRBV7-8; TRBD2 agrees at 9 bases. V trimming: 5 bases; J trimming: 3 bases; junction bases outside the gene matches: 4. In germline, CDR1 is SGHVS, CDR2 FQNEAQ. The CDR3 runs to 15 residues. The CDR3 here is CASSAGGAHTGELFF. CDR3 in DNA: TGTGCCAGCAGCGCGGGGGGGGCGCACACCGGGGAGCTGTTTTTT.

The V call is TRBV4-1, the J call TRBJ1-4, with no clear D. V gave up 3 bases and J gave up 10 bases, with 15 bases separating them. The CDR3 totals 14 residues. Germline CDR1 MGHRA, CDR2 YSYEKL. In DNA, the CDR3 is TGCGCCAGCAGCCACCAGGAAGCGGGAGGAAAACTGTTTTTT. This sequence encodes CASSHQEAGGKLFF.

This chain connects TRBV5-1 to TRBJ2-5; D is undetermined. The CDR3 sequence is 13 residues long. CDR1 is SGHRS and CDR2 is YFSETQ in the germline V gene. V lost 2 bases to trimming and J lost 2 bases, with 7 bases between them. The CDR3 bases are TGCGCCAGCAGCTTCATCAGACAAGAGACCCAGTACTTC. Its translation is CASSFIRQETQYF.

The chain joins TRBV6-6 to TRBJ1-2, with 9 bases aligning to TRBD1. Trimming removed 5 bases from V and 4 bases from J; junction bases left unmatched: 2. This CDR3 has 13 residues. CDR1 is MNHNY, CDR2 SVGAGI, per germline (reference sequence). CDR3 nucleotides: TGTGCCAGCAGTACGGGACAGGGCTATGGCTACACCTTC. This gives the protein CASSTGQGYGYTF.

This rearrangement joins TRBV5-1 to TRBJ1-1; 10 bases map to TRBD1. This CDR3 has 17 residues. V trimming: 4 bases; J trimming: 4 bases; junction bases outside the gene matches: 13. Germline V gene sequence: CDR1 SGHRS, CDR2 YFSETQ. As DNA, the CDR3 is TGCGCCAGCAGCGTAACCGGGACAGGGGCGCATGGCACTGAAGCTTTCTTT. Residues: CASSVTGTGAHGTEAFF.

This clone came up a few times. The J gene is TRBJ2-1, the V gene TRBV5-6; 12 positions match TRBD2. The CDR3 runs to 16 residues. V shed 5 bases, J shed 2 bases, and the junction held 5 bases outside the gene matches. CDR1 is SGHDT and CDR2 is YYEEEE in the germline V gene. CDR3 residues: CASSWTSGATYNEQFF. CDR3 sequence (DNA): TGTGCCAGCAGTTGGACTAGCGGGGCAACCTACAATGAGCAGTTCTTC.

The V call is TRBV20-1, the J call TRBJ1-2; TRBD1 matches 7 bases. Germline CDR1 and CDR2: DFQATT and SNEGSKA (reference sequence). The trim removed 5 bases at V and 6 bases at J, leaving 3 bases unmatched. The CDR3 is made up of 11 amino acids. CDR3 in DNA: TGCAGTGCTCCCAGGGGGGATGGCTACACCTTC. As protein: CSAPRGDGYTF.

In its sample, this clone was seen once. The gene calls are TRBV7-9 and TRBJ1-6, with no clear D. Germline V gene data show CDR1 as SEHNR and CDR2 as FQNEAQ (reference sequence). The ends were cut back, 0 bases at V and 7 bases at J, with 7 bases in the middle. The CDR3 sequence is 14 residues long. CDR3 nucleotides: TGTGCCAGCAGCTTAGCCGGAGCCAATTCACCCCTCCACTTT. Its translation: CASSLAGANSPLHF.

V usage is TRBV5-4 and J usage is TRBJ1-1; D gene ambiguous. This CDR3 is built from 14 residues. V shed 0 bases and J shed 0 bases, with 6 bases lying between them. CDR1 is SGHNT, CDR2 YYREEE, per germline (reference sequence). The CDR3 DNA follows: TGTGCCAGCAGCTTGGACAGCTTGAACACTGAAGCTTTCTTT. Residues: CASSLDSLNTEAFF.

V usage is TRBV5-1 and J usage is TRBJ2-3; D perhaps matches TRBD1 (6 bases). Trimming left V 0 bases short and J 3 bases short, with 17 bases between. CDR3 length: 17 residues. Germline CDR1 SGHRS, CDR2 YFSETQ. CDR3 in amino acids: CASSLEPQGQGTDTQYF. In DNA form, the CDR3 reads TGCGCCAGCAGCTTGGAACCCCAGGGGCAGGGGACAGATACGCAGTATTTT. Complete variable domain (other parts from reference TRBV5-1 and TRBJ2-3): KAGVTQTPRYLIKTRGQQVTLSCSPISGHRSVSWYQQTPGQGLQFLFEYFSETQRNKGNFPGRFSGRQFSNSRSEMNVSTLELGDSALYLCASSLEPQGQGTDTQYFGPGTRLTVL.

The chain carries TRBV3-1 (or the pseudogene TRBV3-2) and TRBJ2-6, with TRBD2 matching 14 bases. The CDR3 sequence is 21 residues long. The J segment lost 0 bases and the V segment lost 4 bases, leaving 11 bases of the junction unmatched. Germline values: CDR1 LGHDT, CDR2 YNNKEL (reference sequence). CDR3 nucleotides: TGTGCCAGCAGCCTCGGATCCCCAGGACTAGCGGGGGGCTCTGGGGCCAACGTCCTGACTTTC. It specifies CASSLGSPGLAGGSGANVLTF.